This TCR beta chain was documented in a study of shared clonotypes between healthy human individuals. Regarding the study as a whole: What naive subsets generally showed was a larger estimated richness than memory subsets showed. Non-shared clonotypes displayed generation probabilities falling below those of clonotypes present in all four donors.

Remarks on this clone: Its antigen is undetermined.

Profiling relied on immunoSEQ multiplex PCR, and the TCRdb table lists in-frame clones only, not all of them. The profile covers approximately 1.9 million clones, with 93% appearing a single time and less than 2% taken by the ten largest. Naive CD8 cells lacked CD45RO, underwent positive selection for CCR7 and left out terminally differentiated effector memory CD45RA+ cells. Germline CDR1 and CDR2: SGHRS and YFSETQ. With V trimmed by 6 bases and J by 1 base, 9 bases remained unmatched. The CDR3 loop spans 16 amino acids. The chain is built from TRBV5-1 and TRBJ2-2; TRBD1 agrees at 7 bases. The sample was naive CD8+ T cells from PBMCs. This TCR derives from a man younger than 35 in good health. Some clones in this sample may be carry-over from other donors' samples. The CDR3 region has the DNA TGCGCCAGCACCTACTGGGGGACAGAGAACACCGGGGAGCTGTTTTTT. It yields the protein CASTYWGTENTGELFF.